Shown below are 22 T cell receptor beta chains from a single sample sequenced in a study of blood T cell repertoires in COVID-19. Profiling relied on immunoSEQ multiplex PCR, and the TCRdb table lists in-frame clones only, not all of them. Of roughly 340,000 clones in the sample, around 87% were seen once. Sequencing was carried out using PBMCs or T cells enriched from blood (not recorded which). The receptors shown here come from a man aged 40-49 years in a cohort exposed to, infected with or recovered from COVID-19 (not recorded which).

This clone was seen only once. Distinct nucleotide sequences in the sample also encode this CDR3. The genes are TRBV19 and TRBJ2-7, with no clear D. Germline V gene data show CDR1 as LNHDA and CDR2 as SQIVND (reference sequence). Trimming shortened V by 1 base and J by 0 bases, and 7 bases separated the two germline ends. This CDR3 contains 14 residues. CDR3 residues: CASSIAVSSYEQYF. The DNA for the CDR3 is TGTGCCAGTAGTATAGCGGTGAGCTCCTACGAGCAGTACTTC.

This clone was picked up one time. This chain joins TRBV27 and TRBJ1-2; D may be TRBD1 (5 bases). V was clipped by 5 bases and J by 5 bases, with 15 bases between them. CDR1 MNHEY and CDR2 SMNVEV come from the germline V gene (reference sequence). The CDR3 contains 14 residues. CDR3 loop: CASSPGTTAYGYTF. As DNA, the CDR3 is TGTGCCAGCAGTCCTGGGACTACGGCATATGGCTACACCTTC.

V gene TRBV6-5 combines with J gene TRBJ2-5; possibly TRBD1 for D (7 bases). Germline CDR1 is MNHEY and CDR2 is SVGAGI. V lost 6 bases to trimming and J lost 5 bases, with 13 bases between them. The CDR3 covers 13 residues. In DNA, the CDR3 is TGTGCCAGCAGGACGACAGGGAGGGAGACCCAGTACTTC. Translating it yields CASRTTGRETQYF.

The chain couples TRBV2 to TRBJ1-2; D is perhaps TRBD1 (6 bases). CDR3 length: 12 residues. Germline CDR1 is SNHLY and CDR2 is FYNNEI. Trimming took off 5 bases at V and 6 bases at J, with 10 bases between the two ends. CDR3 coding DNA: TGTGCCAGCAGTTTTACAGGGAATGGCTACACCTTC. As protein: CASSFTGNGYTF. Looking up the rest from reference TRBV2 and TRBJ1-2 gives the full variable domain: EPEVTQTPSHQVTQMGQEVILRCVPISNHLYFYWYRQILGQKVEFLVSFYNNEISEKSEIFDDQFSVERPDGSNFTLKIRSTKLEDSAMYFCASSFTGNGYTFGSGTRLTVV.

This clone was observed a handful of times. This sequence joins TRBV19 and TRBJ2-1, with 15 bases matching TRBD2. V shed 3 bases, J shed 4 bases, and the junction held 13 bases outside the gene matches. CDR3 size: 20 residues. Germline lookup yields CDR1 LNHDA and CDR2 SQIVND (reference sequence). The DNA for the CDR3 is TGTGCCAGTAGTATTGCCCGGACTAGCGGGAGGGCCGGGACGTACAATGAGCAGTTCTTC. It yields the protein CASSIARTSGRAGTYNEQFF.

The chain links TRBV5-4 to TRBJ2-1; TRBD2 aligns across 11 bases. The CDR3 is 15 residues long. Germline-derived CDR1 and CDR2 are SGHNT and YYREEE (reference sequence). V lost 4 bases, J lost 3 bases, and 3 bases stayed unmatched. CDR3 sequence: CASSGGLAVYNEQFF. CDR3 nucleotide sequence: TGTGCCAGCAGCGGGGGACTAGCGGTCTACAATGAGCAGTTCTTC.

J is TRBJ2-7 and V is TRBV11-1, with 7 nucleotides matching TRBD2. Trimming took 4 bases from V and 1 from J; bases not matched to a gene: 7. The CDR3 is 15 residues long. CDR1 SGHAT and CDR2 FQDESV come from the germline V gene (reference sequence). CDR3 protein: CASSSAPGLSYEQYF. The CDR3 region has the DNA TGTGCCAGCAGCTCCGCCCCGGGACTATCCTACGAGCAGTACTTC.

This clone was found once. As DNA, the CDR3 is TGTGCCAGCTCACCATATACTAGCGGGAACACAGATACGCAGTATTTT. Translating it yields CASSPYTSGNTDTQYF. This chain connects TRBV18 to TRBJ2-3; 10 bases align to TRBD2. Trimming took 2 bases from V and 2 from J; bases not matched to a gene: 4. CDR3 length: 16 amino acids. Germline CDR1 and CDR2: KGHSH and LQKENI.

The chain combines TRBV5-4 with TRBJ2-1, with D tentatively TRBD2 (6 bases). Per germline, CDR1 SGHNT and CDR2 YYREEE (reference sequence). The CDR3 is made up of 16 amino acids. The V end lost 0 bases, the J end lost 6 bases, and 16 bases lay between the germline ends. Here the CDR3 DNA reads TGTGCCAGCAGCTTGGCTGGGGCTAGCGCCCTCAATGAGCAGTTCTTC. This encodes CASSLAGASALNEQFF.

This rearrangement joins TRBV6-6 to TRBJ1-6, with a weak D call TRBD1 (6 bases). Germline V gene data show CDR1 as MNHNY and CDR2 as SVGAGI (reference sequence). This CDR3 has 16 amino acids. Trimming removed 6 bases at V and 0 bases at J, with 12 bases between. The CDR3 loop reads CASSDRISSYNSPLHF. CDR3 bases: TGTGCCAGCAGCGACAGGATTAGCTCCTATAATTCACCCCTCCACTTT.

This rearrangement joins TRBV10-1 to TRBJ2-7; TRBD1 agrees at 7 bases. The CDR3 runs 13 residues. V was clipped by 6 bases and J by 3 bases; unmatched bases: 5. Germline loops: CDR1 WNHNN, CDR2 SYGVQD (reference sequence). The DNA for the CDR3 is TGCGCCAGCAGCTCCCGACAGGGCTACGAGCAGTACTTC. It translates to CASSSRQGYEQYF.

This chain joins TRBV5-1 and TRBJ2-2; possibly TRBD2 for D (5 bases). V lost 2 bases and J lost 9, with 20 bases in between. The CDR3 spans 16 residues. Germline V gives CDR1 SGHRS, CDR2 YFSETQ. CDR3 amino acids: CASSFGGSGLNRELFF. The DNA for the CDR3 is TGCGCCAGCAGCTTCGGCGGGTCCGGCCTCAACAGGGAGCTGTTTTTT.

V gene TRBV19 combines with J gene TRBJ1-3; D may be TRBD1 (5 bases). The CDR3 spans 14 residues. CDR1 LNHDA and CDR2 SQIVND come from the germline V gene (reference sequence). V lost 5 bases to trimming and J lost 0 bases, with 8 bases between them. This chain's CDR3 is CASSPDSSGNTIYF. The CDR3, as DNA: TGTGCCAGTAGTCCCGACAGCTCTGGAAACACCATATATTTT.

The CDR3 sequence is CASSVRYSNEQFF. CDR3 bases: TGTGCCAGCAGTGTCCGGTATAGTAATGAGCAGTTCTTC. J is TRBJ2-1 and V is TRBV28; D gene uncertain. Deletions cut 5 bases from V and 7 bases from J, with 12 bases between. CDR1 and CDR2 from the germline V gene are MDHEN and SYDVKM. This CDR3 is built from 13 residues.

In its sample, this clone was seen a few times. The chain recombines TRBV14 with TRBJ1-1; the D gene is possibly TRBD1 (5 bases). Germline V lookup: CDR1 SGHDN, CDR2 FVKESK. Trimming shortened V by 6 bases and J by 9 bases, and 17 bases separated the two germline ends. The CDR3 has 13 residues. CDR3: CASSSLQATKAFF. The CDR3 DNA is TGTGCCAGCAGTTCATTACAGGCGACAAAAGCTTTCTTT. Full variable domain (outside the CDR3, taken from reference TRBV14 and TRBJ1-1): EAGVTQFPSHSVIEKGQTVTLRCDPISGHDNLYWYRRVMGKEIKFLLHFVKESKQDESGMPNNRFLAERTGGTYSTLKVQPAELEDSGVYFCASSSLQATKAFFGQGTRLTVV.

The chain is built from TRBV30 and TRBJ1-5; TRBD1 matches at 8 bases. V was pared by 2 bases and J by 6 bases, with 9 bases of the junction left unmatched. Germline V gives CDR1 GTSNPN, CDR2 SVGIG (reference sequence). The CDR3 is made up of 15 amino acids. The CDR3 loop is CAWSIKGQGIQPQHF. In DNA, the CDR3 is TGTGCCTGGAGTATCAAAGGACAGGGCATTCAGCCCCAGCATTTT. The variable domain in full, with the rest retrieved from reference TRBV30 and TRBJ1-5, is SQTIHQWPATLVQPVGSPLSLECTVEGTSNPNLYWYRQAAGRGLQLLFYSVGIGQISSEVPQNLSASRPQDRQFILSSKKLLLSDSGFYLCAWSIKGQGIQPQHFGDGTRLSIL.

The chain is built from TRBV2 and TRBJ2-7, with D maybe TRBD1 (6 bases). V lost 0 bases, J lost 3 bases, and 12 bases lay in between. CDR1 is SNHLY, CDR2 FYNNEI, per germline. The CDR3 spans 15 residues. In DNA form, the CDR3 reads TGTGCCAGCAGTGAAGCGGGGGCGTCCCTCTACGAGCAGTACTTC. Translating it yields CASSEAGASLYEQYF.

CDR3 sequence reads: CASSPAPGWTDTQYF. DNA for the CDR3: TGTGCCAGCAGCCCCGCCCCGGGGTGGACAGATACGCAGTATTTT. The chain uses TRBV7-3 and TRBJ2-3; D perhaps matches TRBD2 (5 bases). In germline, CDR1 is SGHTA, CDR2 FQGTGA. The CDR3 covers 15 residues. V was cut by 5 bases and J by 3 bases, with 15 bases left in between.

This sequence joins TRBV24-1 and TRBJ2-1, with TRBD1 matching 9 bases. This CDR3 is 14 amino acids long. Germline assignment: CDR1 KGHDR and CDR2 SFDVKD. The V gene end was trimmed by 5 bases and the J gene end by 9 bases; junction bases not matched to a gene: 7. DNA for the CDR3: TGTGCCACCAGTGGATCGGGACAGGGTGGTGAGCAGTTCTTC. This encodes CATSGSGQGGEQFF.

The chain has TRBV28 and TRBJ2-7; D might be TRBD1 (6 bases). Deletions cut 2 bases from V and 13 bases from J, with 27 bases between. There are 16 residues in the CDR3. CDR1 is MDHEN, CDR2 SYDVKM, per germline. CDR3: CASSLAEGWDISTHYF. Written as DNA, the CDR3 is TGTGCCAGCAGTTTAGCTGAGGGGTGGGACATTTCTACCCACTACTTC.

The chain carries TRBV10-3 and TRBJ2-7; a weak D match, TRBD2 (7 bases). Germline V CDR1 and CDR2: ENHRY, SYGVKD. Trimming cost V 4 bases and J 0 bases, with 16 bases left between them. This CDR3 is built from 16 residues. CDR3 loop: CAISARGGGNSYEQYF. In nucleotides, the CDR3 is TGTGCCATCAGTGCTCGGGGAGGGGGTAACTCCTACGAGCAGTACTTC.

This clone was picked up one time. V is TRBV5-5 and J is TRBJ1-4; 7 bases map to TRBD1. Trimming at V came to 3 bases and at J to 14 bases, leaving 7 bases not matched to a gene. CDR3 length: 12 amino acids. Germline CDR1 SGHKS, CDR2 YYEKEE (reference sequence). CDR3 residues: CASSWRDSGLFF. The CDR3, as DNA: TGTGCCAGCAGCTGGCGGGACAGCGGGCTGTTTTTT.